The entry below describes one T cell receptor beta chain. The CDR3 sequence is 14 residues long. V lost 3 bases and J 2 bases, leaving 10 bases between the germline ends. Per the germline V gene, CDR1 is KGHSH and CDR2 is LQKENI. The record originates from a study of patients and donors after allogeneic stem cell transplantation. TCRdb re-derived calls from the RT-PCR reads in MiXCR, one entry per CDR3 protein. The sample yields roughly 200,000 distinct CDR3 sequences, around two fifths seen once. The rearrangement uses TRBV18 and TRBJ2-5; D unresolved. Material for sequencing was blood, either unsorted or a sorted T cell fraction (not recorded which). This receptor was taken from a human donor who was either an allogeneic HSCT recipient or a stem cell or donor lymphocyte infusion donor (not recorded which). It is not recorded whose cells these are; they may come from a transplant donor. This CDR3 reads CASSPTVYQETQYF. The CDR3 coding sequence is TGTGCCAGCTCACCCACGGTTTATCAAGAGACCCAGTACTTC.